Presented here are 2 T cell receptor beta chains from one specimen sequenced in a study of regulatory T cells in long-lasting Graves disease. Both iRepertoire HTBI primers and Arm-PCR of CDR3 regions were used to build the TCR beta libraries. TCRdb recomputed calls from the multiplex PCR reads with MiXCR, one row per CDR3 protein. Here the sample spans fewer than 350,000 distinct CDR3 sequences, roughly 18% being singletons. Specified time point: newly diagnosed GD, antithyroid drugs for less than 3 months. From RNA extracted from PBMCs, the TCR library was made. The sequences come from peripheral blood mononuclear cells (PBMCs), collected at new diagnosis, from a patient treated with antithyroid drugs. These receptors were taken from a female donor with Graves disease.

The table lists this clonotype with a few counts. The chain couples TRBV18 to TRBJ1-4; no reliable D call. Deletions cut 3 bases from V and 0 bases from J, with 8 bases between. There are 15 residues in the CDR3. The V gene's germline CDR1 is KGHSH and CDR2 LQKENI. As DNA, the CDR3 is TGTGCCAGCTCACCGGCGGGCGCAACTAATGAAAAACTGTTTTTT. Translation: CASSPAGATNEKLFF.

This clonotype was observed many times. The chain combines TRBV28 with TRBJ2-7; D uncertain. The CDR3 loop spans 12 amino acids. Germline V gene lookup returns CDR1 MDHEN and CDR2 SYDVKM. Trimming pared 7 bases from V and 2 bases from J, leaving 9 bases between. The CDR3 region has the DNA TGTGCCAGCAAGGAGCCCCCCTACGAGCAGTACTTC. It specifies CASKEPPYEQYF.